This TCR beta chain appears in the sequencing data of a study of T cell responses to AZD1222 COVID-19 vaccine. Overall study findings and caveats: A rise in Spike-specific TCR breadth and depth followed two AZD1222 doses.

With regard to this clone: The antigen is undetermined.

The table came from immunoSEQ multiplex PCR; TCRdb's copy has only in-frame clones and leaves some out. The sample holds fewer than 150,000 clones, around nine tenths seen once. This CDR3 region has 13 residues. In germline, CDR1 is SGHRS, CDR2 YFSETQ. Unmatched junction bases numbered 4, after V lost 4 bases and J lost 4 bases. The receptor was isolated from an adult in good health. Sequencing used peripheral blood, obtained on day 0 of AZD1222 vaccination. The V and J genes are TRBV5-1 and TRBJ1-2, with 7 bases matching TRBD1. CDR3 region: CASSRDSFYGYTF. CDR3 coding DNA: TGCGCCAGCAGCCGGGACAGTTTCTATGGCTACACCTTC.